Sequencing of this T cell receptor beta chain was carried out in a study of cytomegalovirus exposure and HLA in healthy donors. Study outcomes and limitations: The tendency of first-cohort TCR clusters to co-occur in the 90 to 150 validation repertoires emerged from a later analysis.

This clone was observed a single time. Its antigen is unknown. CDR3 length: 17 residues. In germline, CDR1 is SGHVS, CDR2 FQNEAQ. V lost 7 bases and J lost 4, with 23 bases in between. The donors were part of the validation cohort, which consisted of 120 subjects and was separate from the first cohort of 600 to 850 subjects. Repertoires were generated with immunoSEQ multiplex PCR, while TCRdb's copy carries only in-frame clones and drops some. The table includes some 64,000 clones, about 96% detected once. V usage is TRBV7-8 and J usage is TRBJ2-1; possibly TRBD2 for D (5 bases). The sequencing input was PBMCs. The TCR comes from a woman in her late teens or twenties in good health and CMV-seronegative. The CDR3 DNA is TGTGCCAGCACCCAAGAAGGGTCTCTGGGCGGGTACAATGAGCAGTTCTTC. Translation: CASTQEGSLGGYNEQFF.